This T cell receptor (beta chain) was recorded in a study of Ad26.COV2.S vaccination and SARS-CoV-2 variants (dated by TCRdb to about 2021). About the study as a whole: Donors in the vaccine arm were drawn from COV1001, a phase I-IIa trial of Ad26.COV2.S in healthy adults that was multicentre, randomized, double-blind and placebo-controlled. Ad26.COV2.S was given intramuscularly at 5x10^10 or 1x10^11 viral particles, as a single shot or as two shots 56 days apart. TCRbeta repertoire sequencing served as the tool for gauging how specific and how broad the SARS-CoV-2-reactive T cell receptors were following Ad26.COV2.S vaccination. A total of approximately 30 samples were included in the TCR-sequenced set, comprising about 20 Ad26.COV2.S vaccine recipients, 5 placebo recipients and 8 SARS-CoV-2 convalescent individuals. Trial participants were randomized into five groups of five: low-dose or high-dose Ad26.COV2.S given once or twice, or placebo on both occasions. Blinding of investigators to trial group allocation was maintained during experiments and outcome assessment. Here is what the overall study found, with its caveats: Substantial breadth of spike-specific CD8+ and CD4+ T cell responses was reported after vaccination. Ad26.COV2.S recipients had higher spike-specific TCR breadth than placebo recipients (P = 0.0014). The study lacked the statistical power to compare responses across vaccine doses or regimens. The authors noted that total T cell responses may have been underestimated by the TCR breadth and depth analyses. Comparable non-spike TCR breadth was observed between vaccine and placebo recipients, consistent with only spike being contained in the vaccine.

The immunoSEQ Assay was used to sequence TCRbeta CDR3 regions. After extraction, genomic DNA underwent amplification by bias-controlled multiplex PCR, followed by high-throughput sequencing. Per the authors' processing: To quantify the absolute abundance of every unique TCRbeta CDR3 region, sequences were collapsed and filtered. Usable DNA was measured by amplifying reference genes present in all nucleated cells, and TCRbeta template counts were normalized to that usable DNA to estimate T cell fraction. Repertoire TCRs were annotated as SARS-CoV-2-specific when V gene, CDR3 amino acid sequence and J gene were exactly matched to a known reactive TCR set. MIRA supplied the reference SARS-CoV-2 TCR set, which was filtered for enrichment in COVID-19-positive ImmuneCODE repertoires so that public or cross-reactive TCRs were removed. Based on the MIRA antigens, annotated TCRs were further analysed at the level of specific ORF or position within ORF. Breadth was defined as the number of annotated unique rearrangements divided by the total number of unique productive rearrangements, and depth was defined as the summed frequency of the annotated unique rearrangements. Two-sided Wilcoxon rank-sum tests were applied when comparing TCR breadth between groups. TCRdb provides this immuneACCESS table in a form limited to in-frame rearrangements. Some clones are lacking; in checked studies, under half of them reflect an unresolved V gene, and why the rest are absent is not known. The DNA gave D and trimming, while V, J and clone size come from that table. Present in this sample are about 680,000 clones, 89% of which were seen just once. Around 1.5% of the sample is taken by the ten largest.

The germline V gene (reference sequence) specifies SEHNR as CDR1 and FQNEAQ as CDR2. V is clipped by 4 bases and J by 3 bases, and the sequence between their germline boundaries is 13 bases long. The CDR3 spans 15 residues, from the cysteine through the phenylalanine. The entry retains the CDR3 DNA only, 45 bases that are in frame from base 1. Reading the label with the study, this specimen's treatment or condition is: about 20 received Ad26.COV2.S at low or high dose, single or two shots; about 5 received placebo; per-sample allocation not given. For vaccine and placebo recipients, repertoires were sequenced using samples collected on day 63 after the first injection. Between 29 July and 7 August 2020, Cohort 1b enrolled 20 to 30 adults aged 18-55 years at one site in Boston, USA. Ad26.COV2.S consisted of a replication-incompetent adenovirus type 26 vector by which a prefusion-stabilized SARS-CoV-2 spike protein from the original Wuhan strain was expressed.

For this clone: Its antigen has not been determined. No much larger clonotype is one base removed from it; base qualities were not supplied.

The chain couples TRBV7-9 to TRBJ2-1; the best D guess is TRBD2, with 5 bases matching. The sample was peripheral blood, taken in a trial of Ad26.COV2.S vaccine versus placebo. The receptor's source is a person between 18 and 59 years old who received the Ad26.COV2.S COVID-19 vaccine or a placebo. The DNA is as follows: TGTGCCAGCAGCTACCGGGGTGGGGACTACAATGAGCAGTTCTTC. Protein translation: CASSYRGGDYNEQFF.